The source of this T cell receptor (beta chain) is a study of T cell repertoires in cytomegalovirus infection. Study summary: Both recently identified HLA-C-restricted and well-studied HLA-B-restricted CMV epitopes were used in the study.

TCRdb analysed the reads with MiXCR anew, one entry per CDR3 protein. The sample has 86,000 or so distinct CDR3 sequences, more than 20% seen once; the top ten hold approximately 53%. Points on this clonotype: Its specificity is unknown.

Trimming left V 5 bases short and J 8 bases short, with 21 bases between. In germline, CDR1 is LNHDA, CDR2 SQIVND (reference sequence). The length of the CDR3 is 16 residues. This chain connects TRBV19 to TRBJ1-4; D is possibly TRBD1 (5 bases). Sequenced material: CD8+ T cells from cultured PBMCs, taken from culture after CMV antigen stimulation. The sequence came from a human donor in good health (CMV status not recorded). Some clones in this sample may be carry-over from other donors' samples. CDR3: CASSPRSGGFNEKLFF. Here the CDR3 DNA reads TGTGCCAGTAGTCCCCGGAGTGGGGGGTTTAACGAAAAACTGTTTTTT.